Each of the 30 T cell receptor beta chains below was sequenced from the same sample in a study of PD-L1 blockade in urothelial cancer. TCRdb's copy holds only in-frame clones and misses some; the assay was immunoSEQ multiplex PCR. The top ten hold approximately 4.7% of the sample, which has 57,000 or so clones, almost 85% seen once. Sequenced here: PBMCs, sampled around atezolizumab (anti-PD-L1) treatment. The source of these receptors is a man aged 70 or older with urothelial cancer.

The chain recombines TRBV2 with TRBJ1-3; possibly TRBD1 for D (5 bases). The CDR3 sequence is 13 residues long. V lost 6 bases and J 5 bases, leaving 11 bases between the germline ends. CDR1 and CDR2 from the germline V gene are SNHLY and FYNNEI. The CDR3 sequence is CASRAGPRNTIYF. The CDR3 coding sequence is TGTGCCAGCAGGGCGGGGCCCAGAAACACCATATATTTT.

The CDR3 bases are TGCGCCAGCAGCCAAGAGCGGGGACTAGGGGCCACCGGGGAGCTGTTTTTT. This encodes CASSQERGLGATGELFF. The chain recombines TRBV4-1 with TRBJ2-2; 8 bases line up with TRBD2. This CDR3 comprises 17 residues. Germline trimming cut 0 bases from V and 4 bases from J; bases unmatched to any gene: 7. From germline, CDR1 is MGHRA and CDR2 YSYEKL.

The chain combines TRBV2 with TRBJ2-3, with no clear D. V was clipped by 6 bases and J by 3 bases, with 7 bases between them. CDR1 is SNHLY and CDR2 is FYNNEI in the germline V gene. CDR3 size: 12 residues. The CDR3, as DNA: TGTGCCAGCAGGAGTCAAACAGATACGCAGTATTTT. Translating it yields CASRSQTDTQYF.

The chain recombines TRBV6-1 with TRBJ1-2, with a tentative D call TRBD1 (5 bases). Germline CDR1 and CDR2: MNHNS and SASEGT. The CDR3 extends over 14 amino acids. With 5 bases removed from V and 4 bases from J, the gap between germline ends came to 14 bases. CDR3 DNA: TGTGCCAGCAGTCCCCCCGACAGCAGCTATGGCTACACCTTC. Protein product: CASSPPDSSYGYTF.

This chain joins TRBV15 and TRBJ2-1; the match to TRBD2 covers 10 bases. CDR3 length: 17 amino acids. Germline CDR1 is LNHNV and CDR2 is YYDKDF (reference sequence). V trimming: 0 bases; J trimming: 8 bases; junction bases outside the gene matches: 10. The CDR3 DNA reads TGTGCCACCAGCAGAGATCGCGGAGCTAGCGGGAGAGATGAGCAGTTCTTC. The encoded protein is CATSRDRGASGRDEQFF.

The J gene is TRBJ2-3, the V gene TRBV29-1; tentatively, D is TRBD1 (6 bases). V was trimmed by 2 bases and J by 3 bases, leaving 9 bases between them. CDR1 is SQVTM and CDR2 is ANQGSEA in the germline V gene. The CDR3 has 13 amino acids. CDR3 in DNA: TGCAGCGTTGAATACACAGGGACAGATACGCAGTATTTT. Translating gives CSVEYTGTDTQYF.

The chain uses TRBV7-2 and TRBJ2-5; 7 bases agree with TRBD1. Germline V lookup: CDR1 SGHTA, CDR2 FQGNSA. The trim removed 4 bases at V and 5 bases at J, leaving 7 bases unmatched. This CDR3 has 14 amino acids. The CDR3 region is CASSYRTGGETQYF. In nucleotides, the CDR3 is TGTGCCAGCAGCTACCGGACAGGTGGCGAGACCCAGTACTTC. The complete variable domain, with remaining parts taken from reference TRBV7-2 and TRBJ2-5, reads GAGVSQSPSNKVTEKGKDVELRCDPISGHTALYWYRQSLGQGLEFLIYFQGNSAPDKSGLPSDRFSAERTGGSVSTLTIQRTQQEDSAVYLCASSYRTGGETQYFGPGTRLLVL.

The chain couples TRBV19 to TRBJ2-7; TRBD1 matches 10 bases. The V segment lost 6 bases and the J segment 3 bases; nucleotides outside the gene matches: 8. Germline loops: CDR1 LNHDA, CDR2 SQIVND (reference sequence). The CDR3 totals 15 residues. In DNA, the CDR3 is TGTGCCAGTAGCCATGGACAGGGGGGAATCTACGAGCAGTACTTC. Its translation: CASSHGQGGIYEQYF.

This rearrangement joins TRBV5-4 to TRBJ2-7, with D possibly matching TRBD2 (6 bases). This CDR3 has 15 residues. The V gene's germline CDR1 is SGHNT and CDR2 YYREEE (reference sequence). V was cut by 4 bases and J by 0 bases, with 14 bases left in between. Here the CDR3 reads CASSPGASASYEQYF. The CDR3 region has the DNA TGTGCCAGCAGCCCGGGCGCTAGCGCCTCCTACGAGCAGTACTTC.

In DNA, the CDR3 is TGTGCCAGCAGTTCACTAGCGACTTCTAGCACAGATACGCAGTATTTT. It translates to CASSSLATSSTDTQYF. The rearrangement joins TRBV6-6 to TRBJ2-3, with 7 bases lining up with TRBD2. Looked up from germline, CDR1 is MNHNY and CDR2 is SVGAGI (reference sequence). This CDR3 spans 16 amino acids. The J segment lost 0 bases and the V segment lost 4 bases, leaving 7 bases of the junction unmatched.

The V and J genes are TRBV28 and TRBJ2-5; 11 bases fit TRBD2. This CDR3 has 14 amino acids. V lost 6 bases and J lost 5; bases outside the gene matches: 5. Germline loops: CDR1 MDHEN, CDR2 SYDVKM. The CDR3 region is CASSTSGRRETQYF. The CDR3 nucleotides read TGTGCCAGCAGCACTAGCGGGAGAAGGGAGACCCAGTACTTC. Full variable domain (outside the CDR3, taken from reference TRBV28 and TRBJ2-5): DVKVTQSSRYLVKRTGEKVFLECVQDMDHENMFWYRQDPGLGLRLIYFSYDVKMKEKGDIPEGYSVSREKKERFSLILESASTNQTSMYLCASSTSGRRETQYFGPGTRLLVL.

This rearrangement joins TRBV9 to TRBJ2-1, with a tentative D call TRBD2 (5 bases). V lost 3 bases to trimming and J lost 5 bases, with 12 bases between them. This CDR3 spans 14 amino acids. Germline V gene sequence: CDR1 SGDLS, CDR2 YYNGEE. CDR3 coding DNA: TGTGCCAGCAGCGCAACTAGGACCCACAATGAGCAGTTCTTC. Residues: CASSATRTHNEQFF.

This clone occurred a few times. The chain carries TRBV13 and TRBJ1-2; 7 bases match TRBD1. Germline V lookup: CDR1 PRHDT, CDR2 FYEKMQ (reference sequence). The CDR3 has 14 residues. The ends lost 4 bases at V and 5 bases at J; junction bases unmatched: 7. CDR3 nucleotides: TGTGCCAGCAGCTCCCGGGACAGTTTATATGGCTACACCTTC. This codes for CASSSRDSLYGYTF.

This clone came up once. The chain recombines TRBV28 with TRBJ2-5, with D maybe TRBD2 (5 bases). V lost 5 bases to trimming and J lost 1 base, with 17 bases between them. CDR1 is MDHEN and CDR2 is SYDVKM in the germline V gene. This CDR3 comprises 16 residues. CDR3 sequence reads: CASSLERSFPQETQYF. CDR3 coding DNA: TGTGCCAGCAGTCTCGAGCGGAGTTTCCCCCAAGAGACCCAGTACTTC.

The chain is built from TRBV19 and TRBJ2-7, with D possibly matching TRBD1 (5 bases). Trimming cost V 6 bases and J 2 bases, with 11 bases left between them. The germline gives CDR1 LNHDA, CDR2 SQIVND (reference sequence). The CDR3 is 13 amino acids. The CDR3 is CASSDSAAYEQYF. The CDR3 region has the DNA TGTGCCAGTAGCGACAGTGCAGCCTACGAGCAGTACTTC.

The rearrangement joins TRBV6-5 to TRBJ1-1; 7 nucleotides align to TRBD1. The CDR3 spans 14 residues. V was pared by 10 bases and J by 5 bases, with 13 bases of the junction left unmatched. Germline CDR1 is MNHEY and CDR2 is SVGAGI. The CDR3 region has the DNA TGTGCCACCACCCGGACAGGAAGGGGGACTGAAGCTTTCTTT. This gives the protein CATTRTGRGTEAFF.

The sample holds a few counts of this clone. The chain uses TRBV28 and TRBJ2-1; D is possibly TRBD2 (6 bases). Germline V gene sequence: CDR1 MDHEN, CDR2 SYDVKM. This CDR3 has 14 residues. V was cut by 3 bases and J by 2 bases, with 8 bases left in between. The CDR3 loop reads CASSFLAPYNEQFF. The CDR3 nucleotides are TGTGCCAGCAGTTTTCTAGCGCCCTACAATGAGCAGTTCTTC.

V gene TRBV4-1 combines with J gene TRBJ1-1; D is uncertain. V shed 3 bases and J shed 3 bases, with 17 bases lying between them. CDR1 is MGHRA and CDR2 is YSYEKL in the germline V gene. This CDR3 has 16 amino acids. CDR3 bases: TGCGCCAGCAGCCATCCACCTGCCCAACGGGACACTGAAGCTTTCTTT. Encoded protein: CASSHPPAQRDTEAFF.

The chain recombines TRBV18 with TRBJ1-1; 7 nucleotides align to TRBD1. The ends lost 4 bases at V and 6 bases at J; junction bases unmatched: 5. The CDR3 sequence is 13 residues long. Germline assignment: CDR1 KGHSH and CDR2 LQKENI. The CDR3 reads CASSRGGEAEAFF. The CDR3 DNA follows: TGTGCCAGCTCACGAGGGGGCGAAGCTGAAGCTTTCTTT.

The rearrangement joins TRBV5-1 to TRBJ1-1; perhaps TRBD1 as D (5 bases). Germline V gene lookup returns CDR1 SGHRS and CDR2 YFSETQ. CDR3 length equals 13 residues. The V end lost 1 base, the J end lost 4 bases, and 8 bases lay between the germline ends. The CDR3 region has the DNA TGCGCCAGCAGCTTGTCGCAGGGCACTGAAGCTTTCTTT. This encodes CASSLSQGTEAFF.

J is TRBJ1-4 and V is TRBV29-1; weak D call: TRBD1 (5 bases). Germline V gene data show CDR1 as SQVTM and CDR2 as ANQGSEA. The CDR3 is 13 residues long. The ends were cut back, 3 bases at V and 11 bases at J, with 16 bases in the middle. The CDR3, as DNA: TGCAGCGTTGAGGAAGGGGCGCGAAGGAAACTGTTTTTT. Protein: CSVEEGARRKLFF.

The chain recombines TRBV7-2 with TRBJ1-1; D remains ambiguous. Trimming removed 2 bases from V and 4 bases from J, with 8 bases in between. The CDR3 is 13 amino acids. Germline CDR1 and CDR2: SGHTA and FQGNSA. The DNA of the CDR3 is TGTGCCAGCAGCTTATTGAGGGCCACTGAAGCTTTCTTT. This translates into CASSLLRATEAFF.

This sequence joins TRBV15 and TRBJ2-7, with 10 bases fitting TRBD2. Germline V CDR1 and CDR2: LNHNV, YYDKDF (reference sequence). The junction had 11 bases not matched to a gene; V was cut back by 5 bases and J by 4 bases. The CDR3 is 16 residues long. CDR3 bases: TGTGCCACCAGCCCGAATCCTAGCGGGAGATGGTACGAGCAGTACTTC. Translated, it gives CATSPNPSGRWYEQYF.

This chain connects TRBV19 to TRBJ2-6; D might be TRBD2 (6 bases). Germline V gives CDR1 LNHDA, CDR2 SQIVND (reference sequence). The CDR3 length is 20 residues. V was cut by 3 bases and J by 0 bases, with 21 bases left in between. The chain's CDR3 is CASSIRDSRGPDSGANVLTF. The CDR3 nucleotides are TGTGCCAGTAGTATTAGGGACTCAAGGGGCCCAGACTCTGGGGCCAACGTCCTGACTTTC. The whole variable domain, filled in from reference TRBV19 and TRBJ2-6, reads DGGITQSPKYLFRKEGQNVTLSCEQNLNHDAMYWYRQDPGQGLRLIYYSQIVNDFQKGDIAEGYSVSREKKESFPLTVTSAQKNPTAFYLCASSIRDSRGPDSGANVLTFGAGSRLTVL.

The V gene is TRBV2, the J gene TRBJ1-4, with D perhaps TRBD1 (5 bases). Trimming removed 3 bases at V and 8 bases at J, with 16 bases between. The CDR3 consists of 15 residues. The germline gives CDR1 SNHLY, CDR2 FYNNEI. The CDR3 DNA reads as TGTGCCAGCAGTGACGGGGGAATCGTTATGGAAAAACTGTTTTTT. This encodes CASSDGGIVMEKLFF.

This clone was seen at least ten times. V is TRBV9 and J is TRBJ1-2, with D hard to call. Trimming stripped 0 bases from V and 8 bases from J, with 11 bases between. The germline gives CDR1 SGDLS, CDR2 YYNGEE. The CDR3 runs 13 residues. The CDR3 bases are TGTGCCAGCAGCGTAGACCTCCTCGGGGGCTACACCTTC. Translation gives CASSVDLLGGYTF.

The rearrangement uses TRBV19 and TRBJ2-1; D is unresolved. The ends were cut back, 3 bases at V and 6 bases at J, with 15 bases in the middle. This CDR3 has 15 amino acids. Germline loops: CDR1 LNHDA, CDR2 SQIVND (reference sequence). DNA for the CDR3: TGTGCCAGTAGTATCTCGGCTAGGATCGGCAATGAGCAGTTCTTC. It codes for CASSISARIGNEQFF.

The rearrangement joins TRBV6-6 to TRBJ1-3, with 8 bases aligning to TRBD1. CDR1 MNHNY and CDR2 SVGAGI come from the germline V gene (reference sequence). This CDR3 has 15 residues. With 5 bases clipped from V and 4 bases from J, the junction kept 7 bases outside the gene matches. CDR3: CASSLTGEAGNTIYF. In DNA form, the CDR3 reads TGTGCCAGCAGTCTGACAGGGGAAGCCGGAAACACCATATATTTT.

The chain carries TRBV5-1 and TRBJ2-3, with D tentatively TRBD1 (6 bases). V was pared by 4 bases and J by 3 bases, with 15 bases between. This CDR3 has 15 amino acids. The V gene's germline CDR1 is SGHRS and CDR2 YFSETQ. The CDR3 DNA reads as TGCGCCAGCAGCCCTGGCGGACAGCCGACAGATACGCAGTATTTT. Amino acids: CASSPGGQPTDTQYF.

This sequence joins TRBV18 and TRBJ1-2; weak D call: TRBD1 (6 bases). CDR3 length: 13 amino acids. V was shortened by 2 bases and J by 2 bases, with 6 bases between the two germline ends. CDR1 and CDR2 (germline): KGHSH, LQKENI. Here the CDR3 DNA reads TGTGCCAGCTCACCAGGACAGAACTATGGCTACACCTTC. Protein product: CASSPGQNYGYTF.